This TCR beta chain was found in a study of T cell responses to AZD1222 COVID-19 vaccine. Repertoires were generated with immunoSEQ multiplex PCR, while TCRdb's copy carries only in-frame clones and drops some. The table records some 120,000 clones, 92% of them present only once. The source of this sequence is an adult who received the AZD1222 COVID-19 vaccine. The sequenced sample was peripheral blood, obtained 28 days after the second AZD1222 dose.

CDR3 in amino acids: CASSDPRTGDQPQHF. The CDR3 nucleotides are TGTGCCAGCAGTGACCCCAGGACAGGGGATCAGCCCCAGCATTTT. The chain joins TRBV25-1 to TRBJ1-5; 9 bases map to TRBD1. The CDR3 runs 15 residues. The V and J ends lost 3 bases and 5 bases, in that order; junction bases with no gene match: 5. CDR1 is MGHDK, CDR2 SYGVNS, per germline.